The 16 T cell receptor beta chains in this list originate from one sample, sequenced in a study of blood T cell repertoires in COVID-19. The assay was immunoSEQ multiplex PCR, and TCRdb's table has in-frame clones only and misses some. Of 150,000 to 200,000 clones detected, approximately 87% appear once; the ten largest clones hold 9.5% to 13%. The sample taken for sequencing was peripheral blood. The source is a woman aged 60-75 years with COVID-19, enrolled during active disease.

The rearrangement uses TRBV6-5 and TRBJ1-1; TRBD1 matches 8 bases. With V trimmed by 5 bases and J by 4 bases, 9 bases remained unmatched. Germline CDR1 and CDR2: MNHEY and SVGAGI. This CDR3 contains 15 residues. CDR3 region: CASSLDRGAGTEAFF. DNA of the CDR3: TGTGCCAGCAGTCTTGACAGGGGCGCGGGCACTGAAGCTTTCTTT.

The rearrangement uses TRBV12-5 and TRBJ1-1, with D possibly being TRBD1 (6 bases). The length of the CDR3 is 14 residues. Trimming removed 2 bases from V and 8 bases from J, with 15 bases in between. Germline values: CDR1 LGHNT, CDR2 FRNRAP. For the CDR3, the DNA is TGTGCTAGTGGTTTGAACAGGGCAGGATTCGAAGCTTTCTTT. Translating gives CASGLNRAGFEAFF. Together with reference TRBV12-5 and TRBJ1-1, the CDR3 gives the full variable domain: DARVTQTPRHKVTEMGQEVTMRCQPILGHNTVFWYRQTMMQGLELLAYFRNRAPLDDSGMPKDRFSAEMPDATLATLKIQPSEPRDSAVYFCASGLNRAGFEAFFGQGTRLTVV.

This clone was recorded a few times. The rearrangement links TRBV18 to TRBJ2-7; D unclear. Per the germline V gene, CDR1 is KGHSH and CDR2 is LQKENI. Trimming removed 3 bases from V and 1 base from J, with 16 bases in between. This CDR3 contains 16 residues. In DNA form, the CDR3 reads TGTGCCAGCTCACCTCTTCGTCAGTCTCTTTCCTACGAGCAGTACTTC. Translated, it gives CASSPLRQSLSYEQYF.

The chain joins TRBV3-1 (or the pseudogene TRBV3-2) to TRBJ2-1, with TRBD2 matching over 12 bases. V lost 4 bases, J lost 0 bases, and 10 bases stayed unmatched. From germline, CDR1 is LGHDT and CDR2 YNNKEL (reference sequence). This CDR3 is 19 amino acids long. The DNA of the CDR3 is TGTGCCAGCAGCCCGAGAGTGACTAGCGGGAGCCTCTCCTACAATGAGCAGTTCTTC. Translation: CASSPRVTSGSLSYNEQFF.

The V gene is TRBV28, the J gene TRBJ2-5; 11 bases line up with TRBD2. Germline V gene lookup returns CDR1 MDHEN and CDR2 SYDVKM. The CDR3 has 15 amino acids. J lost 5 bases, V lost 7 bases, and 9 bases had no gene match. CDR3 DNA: TGTGCCAGCACCCTGGGACTAGCGGCAAGGGAGACCCAGTACTTC. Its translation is CASTLGLAARETQYF.

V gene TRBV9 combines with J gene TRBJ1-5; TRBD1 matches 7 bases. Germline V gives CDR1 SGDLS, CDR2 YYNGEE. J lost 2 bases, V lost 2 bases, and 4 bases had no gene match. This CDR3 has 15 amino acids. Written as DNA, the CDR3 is TGTGCCAGCAGCGTGGGCACAGGGGGCAATCAGCCCCAGCATTTT. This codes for CASSVGTGGNQPQHF.

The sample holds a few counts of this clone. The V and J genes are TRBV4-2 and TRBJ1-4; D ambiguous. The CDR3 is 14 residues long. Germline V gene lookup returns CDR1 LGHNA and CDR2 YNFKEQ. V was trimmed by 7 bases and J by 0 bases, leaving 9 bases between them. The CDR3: CASTAEATNEKLFF. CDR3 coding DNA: TGTGCCAGCACGGCGGAGGCAACTAATGAAAAACTGTTTTTT.

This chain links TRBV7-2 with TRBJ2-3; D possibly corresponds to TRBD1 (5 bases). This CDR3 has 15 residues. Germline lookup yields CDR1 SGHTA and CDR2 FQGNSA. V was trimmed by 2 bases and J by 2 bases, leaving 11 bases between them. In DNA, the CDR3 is TGTGCCAGCAGCTTACGGACATCTATCACAGATACGCAGTATTTT. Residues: CASSLRTSITDTQYF.

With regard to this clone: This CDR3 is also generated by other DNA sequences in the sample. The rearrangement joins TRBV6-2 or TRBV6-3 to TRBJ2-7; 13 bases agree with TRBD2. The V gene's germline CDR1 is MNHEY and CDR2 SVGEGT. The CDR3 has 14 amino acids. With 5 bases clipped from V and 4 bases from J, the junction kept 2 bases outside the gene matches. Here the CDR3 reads CASSRTSGSYEQYF. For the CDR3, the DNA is TGTGCCAGCAGTCGGACTAGCGGGAGTTACGAGCAGTACTTC.

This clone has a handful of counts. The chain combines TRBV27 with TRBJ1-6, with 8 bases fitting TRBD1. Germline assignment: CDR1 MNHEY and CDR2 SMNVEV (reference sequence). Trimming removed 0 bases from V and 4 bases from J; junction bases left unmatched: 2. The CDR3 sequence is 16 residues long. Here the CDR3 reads CASSLSRDRYNSPLHF. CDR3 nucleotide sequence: TGTGCCAGCAGTTTATCCCGGGACAGGTATAATTCACCCCTCCACTTT.

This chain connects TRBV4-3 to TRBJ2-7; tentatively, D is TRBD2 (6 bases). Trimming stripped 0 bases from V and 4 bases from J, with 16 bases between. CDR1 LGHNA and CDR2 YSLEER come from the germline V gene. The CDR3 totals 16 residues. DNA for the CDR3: TGCGCCAGCAGCCAAGAATGGAGGACTAACTTTTACGAGCAGTACTTC. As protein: CASSQEWRTNFYEQYF.

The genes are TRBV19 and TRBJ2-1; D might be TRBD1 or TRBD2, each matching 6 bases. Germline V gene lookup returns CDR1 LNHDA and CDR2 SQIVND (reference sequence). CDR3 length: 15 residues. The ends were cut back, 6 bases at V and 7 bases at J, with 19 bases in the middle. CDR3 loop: CASSIQGLARNEQFF. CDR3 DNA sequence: TGTGCCAGTAGCATACAGGGTCTAGCGCGGAATGAGCAGTTCTTC. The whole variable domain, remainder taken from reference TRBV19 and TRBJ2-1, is DGGITQSPKYLFRKEGQNVTLSCEQNLNHDAMYWYRQDPGQGLRLIYYSQIVNDFQKGDIAEGYSVSREKKESFPLTVTSAQKNPTAFYLCASSIQGLARNEQFFGPGTRLTVL.

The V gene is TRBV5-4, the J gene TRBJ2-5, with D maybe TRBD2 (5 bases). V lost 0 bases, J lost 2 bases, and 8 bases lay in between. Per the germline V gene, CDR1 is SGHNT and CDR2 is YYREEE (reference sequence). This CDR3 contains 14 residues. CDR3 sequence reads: CASSLERGQETQYF. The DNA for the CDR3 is TGTGCCAGCAGCTTGGAGAGAGGGCAAGAGACCCAGTACTTC.

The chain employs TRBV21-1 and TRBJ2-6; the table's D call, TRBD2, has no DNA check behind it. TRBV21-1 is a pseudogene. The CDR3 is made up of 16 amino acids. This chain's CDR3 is CASSKEEGRGANVLTF. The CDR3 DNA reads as TGTGCCAGCAGCAAAGAGGAGGGGCGAGGGGCCAACGTCCTGACTTTC.

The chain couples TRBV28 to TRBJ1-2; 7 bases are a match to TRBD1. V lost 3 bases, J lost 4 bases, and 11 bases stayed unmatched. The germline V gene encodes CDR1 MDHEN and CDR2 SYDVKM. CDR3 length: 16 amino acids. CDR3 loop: CASSFPDRVGPYGYTF. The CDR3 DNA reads TGTGCCAGCAGTTTTCCCGACAGGGTCGGGCCCTATGGCTACACCTTC.

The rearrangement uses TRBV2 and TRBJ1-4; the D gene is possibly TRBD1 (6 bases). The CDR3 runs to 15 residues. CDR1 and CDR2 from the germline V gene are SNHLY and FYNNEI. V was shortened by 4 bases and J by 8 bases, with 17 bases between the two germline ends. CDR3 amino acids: CASSGVNQRGEKLFF. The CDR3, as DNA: TGTGCCAGCAGTGGAGTTAATCAGAGGGGGGAAAAACTGTTTTTT.